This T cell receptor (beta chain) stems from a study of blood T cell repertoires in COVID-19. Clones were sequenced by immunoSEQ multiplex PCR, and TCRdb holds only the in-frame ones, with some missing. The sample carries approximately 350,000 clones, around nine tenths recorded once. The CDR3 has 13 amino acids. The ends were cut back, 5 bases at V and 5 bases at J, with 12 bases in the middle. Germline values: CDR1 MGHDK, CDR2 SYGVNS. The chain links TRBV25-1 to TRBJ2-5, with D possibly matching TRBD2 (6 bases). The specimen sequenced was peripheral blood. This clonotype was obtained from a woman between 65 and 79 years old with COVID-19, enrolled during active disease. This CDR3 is CASSKGAGETQYF. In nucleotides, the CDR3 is TGTGCCAGCAGTAAAGGGGCGGGGGAGACCCAGTACTTC.